These 26 T cell receptor beta chains came from one sample sequenced in a study of blood T cell repertoires in COVID-19. The method was immunoSEQ multiplex PCR; TCRdb's version includes in-frame clones alone and lacks a portion of them. The top ten hold 13% of the sample, which has approximately 130,000 clones, approximately 84% seen once. Sequencing was carried out using peripheral blood. The receptors come from a human donor in a cohort sampled during active COVID-19.

The V and J genes are TRBV15 and TRBJ1-1, with D hard to call. Germline lookup yields CDR1 LNHNV and CDR2 YYDKDF (reference sequence). CDR3 size: 15 residues. V lost 0 bases and J lost 4, with 12 bases in between. The CDR3 protein is CATSRDPRGSTEAFF. The CDR3 nucleotides are TGTGCCACCAGCAGAGACCCACGGGGATCCACTGAAGCTTTCTTT.

This chain links TRBV5-1 with TRBJ1-6, with a tentative D call TRBD1 (6 bases). V was trimmed by 3 bases and J by 7 bases, leaving 14 bases between them. Germline CDR1 is SGHRS and CDR2 is YFSETQ. The length of the CDR3 is 15 residues. The CDR3 DNA reads as TGCGCCAGCAGCTGGGGGCAGGGGTACAATTCACCCCTCCACTTT. Residues: CASSWGQGYNSPLHF.

The chain combines TRBV4-1 with TRBJ2-6, with a tentative D call TRBD1 (5 bases). This CDR3 region has 15 residues. The V gene's germline CDR1 is MGHRA and CDR2 YSYEKL. Trimming left V 5 bases short and J 4 bases short, with 12 bases between. CDR3 in DNA: TGCGCCAGCAGCTTAGGGGCAGGGGGGGCCAACGTCCTGACTTTC. Residues: CASSLGAGGANVLTF.

The chain uses TRBV6-2 or TRBV6-3 and TRBJ2-1; TRBD2 agrees at 8 bases. In germline, CDR1 is MNHEY, CDR2 SVGEGT. The CDR3 loop spans 18 amino acids. Trimming removed 0 bases from V and 0 bases from J; junction bases left unmatched: 7. DNA for the CDR3: TGTGCCAGCAGTTACTCGACCGGGAGGGGGAGCTCCTACAATGAGCAGTTCTTC. Translation gives CASSYSTGRGSSYNEQFF.

The rearrangement uses TRBV28 and TRBJ1-2; D possibly corresponds to TRBD1 (6 bases). In germline, CDR1 is MDHEN, CDR2 SYDVKM. This CDR3 has 15 amino acids. V shed 5 bases and J shed 4 bases, with 17 bases lying between them. Written as DNA, the CDR3 is TGTGCCAGCAGTCTCTACAGGGATGTGTCCTATGGCTACACCTTC. Translation: CASSLYRDVSYGYTF.

This chain joins TRBV7-9 and TRBJ1-2; 9 bases are shared with TRBD1. Trimming cost V 6 bases and J 5 bases; bases outside gene matches: 7. The length of the CDR3 is 14 residues. Germline CDR1 is SEHNR and CDR2 is FQNEAQ (reference sequence). Written as DNA, the CDR3 is TGTGCCAGCAGTCTACAGGGGGCGCGTTATGGCTACACCTTC. Amino acids: CASSLQGARYGYTF.

The chain is built from TRBV29-1 and TRBJ1-1; the match to TRBD1 covers 7 bases. V shed 5 bases and J 1 base; nucleotides not matched to a gene: 7. Per germline, CDR1 SQVTM and CDR2 ANQGSEA. CDR3 size: 14 residues. CDR3 DNA: TGCAGCGTTAAGGCAGGGGGTGGGAACACTGAAGCTTTCTTT. Amino acids: CSVKAGGGNTEAFF.

This clone came up once. The chain couples TRBV5-1 to TRBJ1-2; the D is unclear. The V gene's germline CDR1 is SGHRS and CDR2 YFSETQ. The length of the CDR3 is 11 residues. V was pared by 3 bases and J by 4 bases, with 4 bases between. As DNA, the CDR3 is TGCGCCAGCAGCTCAGGCTATGGCTACACCTTC. Protein sequence: CASSSGYGYTF.

In this sample, this clone turned up a few times. The genes are TRBV5-3 and TRBJ2-6; D is possibly TRBD2 (5 bases). TRBV5-3 qualifies as an ORF whose function is uncertain. The CDR3 runs to 17 residues. The V gene lost 0 bases and the J gene lost 0 bases, with 10 bases spanning the gap. This chain's CDR3 is CARSLVQRSSGANVLTF. The CDR3 bases are TGTGCCAGAAGCTTGGTACAGCGGAGCTCTGGGGCCAACGTCCTGACTTTC.

This clone has at least ten counts. The rearrangement uses TRBV10-3 and TRBJ1-1; no clear D gene. Looked up from germline, CDR1 is ENHRY and CDR2 is SYGVKD. There are 14 residues in the CDR3. The V end lost 1 base, the J end lost 1 base, and 7 bases lay between the germline ends. The CDR3 is CAISELAGNTEAFF. CDR3 sequence (DNA): TGTGCCATCAGTGAGTTGGCAGGGAACACTGAAGCTTTCTTT.

The chain employs TRBV5-6 and TRBJ1-4, with D unresolved. Germline lookup yields CDR1 SGHDT and CDR2 YYEEEE. CDR3 length: 15 amino acids. Between the trimmed V and J ends, which lost 5 bases and 7 bases, there was a span of 18 bases. The CDR3 here is CASSSLRGSGEKLFF. The CDR3 region has the DNA TGTGCCAGCAGTTCCTTGAGAGGGAGCGGTGAAAAACTGTTTTTT.

V is TRBV11-2 and J is TRBJ1-5; the D gene is possibly TRBD1 (5 bases). Germline V gene lookup returns CDR1 SGHAT and CDR2 FQNNGV. V lost 3 bases, J lost 8 bases, and 11 bases lay in between. The CDR3 spans 13 residues. The CDR3 protein is CASSFSGNEPQHF. The CDR3 DNA reads as TGTGCCAGCAGCTTTTCAGGGAACGAGCCCCAGCATTTT.

This sequence joins TRBV27 and TRBJ2-2; a weak D match, TRBD2 (6 bases). This CDR3 has 13 residues. Trimming took off 8 bases at V and 2 bases at J, with 9 bases between the two ends. CDR1 and CDR2 (germline): MNHEY, SMNVEV (reference sequence). CDR3 sequence (DNA): TGTGCCAGCCGGCGGGGAAACACCGGGGAGCTGTTTTTT. Amino acid sequence: CASRRGNTGELFF.

This chain links TRBV5-1 with TRBJ2-3, with 15 bases identical to TRBD2. Losses at the gene ends were 3 bases for V and 6 bases for J; bases not matched to a gene: 5. This CDR3 region has 16 residues. Germline loops: CDR1 SGHRS, CDR2 YFSETQ. The CDR3 DNA follows: TGCGCCAGCAGCTGGACTAGCGGGGGGGCCCCCGATACGCAGTATTTT. Translated: CASSWTSGGAPDTQYF.

The chain uses TRBV7-6 and TRBJ2-2; the D is unclear. Trimming stripped 6 bases from V and 4 bases from J, with 6 bases between. CDR3 length equals 12 residues. The germline gives CDR1 SGHVS, CDR2 FNYEAQ. This CDR3 is CASRHPTGELFF. Written as DNA, the CDR3 is TGTGCCAGCAGACACCCCACCGGGGAGCTGTTTTTT.

The chain uses TRBV12-3 or TRBV12-4 and TRBJ2-7; maybe TRBD1 (6 bases). The CDR3 runs 13 residues. The V end lost 6 bases, the J end lost 0 bases, and 9 bases lay between the germline ends. The CDR3 protein is CASSYRASYEQYF. The DNA for the CDR3 is TGTGCCAGCAGCTACAGGGCCTCCTACGAGCAGTACTTC.

J is TRBJ1-1 and V is TRBV4-1, with D unclear. The germline V gene encodes CDR1 MGHRA and CDR2 YSYEKL. The V end was cut by 5 bases, the J end by 0 bases, with 10 bases between. The CDR3 loop spans 14 amino acids. CDR3 sequence reads: CASSAQIMNTEAFF. CDR3 coding DNA: TGCGCCAGCAGCGCACAGATTATGAACACTGAAGCTTTCTTT.

The chain is built from TRBV9 and TRBJ2-7; 9 nucleotides line up with TRBD1. This CDR3 spans 15 amino acids. The germline gives CDR1 SGDLS, CDR2 YYNGEE. The trim removed 4 bases at V and 2 bases at J, leaving 7 bases unmatched. CDR3 residues: CASSLGTGTTYEQYF. The CDR3 coding sequence is TGTGCCAGCAGCCTTGGGACAGGGACCACCTACGAGCAGTACTTC.

Only one count was recorded for this clone. This chain links TRBV24-1 with TRBJ2-1, with 11 bases aligning to TRBD1. CDR1 KGHDR and CDR2 SFDVKD come from the germline V gene. The CDR3 has 17 residues. Trimming at V came to 2 bases and at J to 6 bases, leaving 8 bases not matched to a gene. The chain's CDR3 is CATSDSNGGTGGNEQFF. CDR3 DNA sequence: TGTGCCACCAGTGATTCGAACGGCGGGACAGGGGGCAATGAGCAGTTCTTC.

Regarding this clone: Likely a read error: the CDR3 ends without its conserved phenylalanine or tryptophan. The limits of the CDR3 on the DNA are not certain, so only TCRdb's listed CDR3 is given. The chain recombines TRBV5-3 with TRBJ1-2; TRBD1 is taken as the D call from the table, unchecked against the DNA. TRBV5-3 is labeled an ORF, and its function is uncertain. The CDR3 contains 8 residues when both ends are counted. The CDR3 spells CARSQGAL.

The table lists this clone with a count of one. This chain uses TRBV15 with TRBJ1-4; a possible D gene is TRBD1 (5 bases). V lost 0 bases and J 2 bases, leaving 7 bases between the germline ends. This CDR3 has 15 residues. Germline V gives CDR1 LNHNV, CDR2 YYDKDF (reference sequence). The CDR3 spells CATSRDPGTNEKLFF. CDR3 bases: TGTGCCACCAGCAGAGATCCAGGGACTAATGAAAAACTGTTTTTT.

The gene calls are TRBV5-4 and TRBJ2-5, with TRBD2 matching 9 bases. The CDR3 has 16 residues. Germline CDR1 is SGHNT and CDR2 is YYREEE (reference sequence). J gave up 1 base and V 1 base, and 5 bases lay outside the gene matches. The CDR3 sequence: CASSLWLAGSQETQYF. The DNA for the CDR3 is TGTGCCAGCAGCTTGTGGCTAGCGGGGAGCCAAGAGACCCAGTACTTC.

The chain recombines TRBV4-1 with TRBJ2-1, with 14 bases identical to TRBD2. V trimming: 3 bases; J trimming: 0 bases; junction bases outside the gene matches: 7. Germline loops: CDR1 MGHRA, CDR2 YSYEKL. This CDR3 region has 19 residues. As DNA, the CDR3 is TGCGCCAGCAGCCAGGGACTAGCGGGGGCGCAAAGCTCCTACAATGAGCAGTTCTTC. Protein: CASSQGLAGAQSSYNEQFF.

The V and J genes are TRBV5-1 and TRBJ2-7, with D possibly TRBD2 on 5 matching bases. This CDR3 is built from 13 residues. Deletions cut 4 bases from V and 8 bases from J, with 16 bases between. CDR1 and CDR2 from the germline V gene are SGHRS and YFSETQ. This CDR3 is CASSEANGGQQYF. The CDR3 DNA reads TGCGCCAGCAGCGAAGCTAATGGAGGTCAGCAGTACTTC.

V is TRBV11-2 and J is TRBJ2-2, with 8 bases aligning to TRBD2. CDR1 is SGHAT, CDR2 FQNNGV, per germline. V lost 6 bases and J lost 4; bases outside the gene matches: 7. CDR3 length: 15 residues. The CDR3 protein is CASRSGTSVTGELFF. CDR3 nucleotide sequence: TGTGCCAGCAGGTCCGGGACTAGTGTCACCGGGGAGCTGTTTTTT.

The chain links TRBV9 to TRBJ1-2; no definite D call. The CDR3 has 14 amino acids. V shed 0 bases and J shed 0 bases, with 6 bases lying between them. Germline V gene data show CDR1 as SGDLS and CDR2 as YYNGEE. As DNA, the CDR3 is TGTGCCAGCAGCGTAGCCGGTCCTAACTATGGCTACACCTTC. It codes for CASSVAGPNYGYTF. The whole variable domain, filled in from reference TRBV9 and TRBJ1-2, reads DSGVTQTPKHLITATGQRVTLRCSPRSGDLSVYWYQQSLDQGLQFLIQYYNGEERAKGNILERFSAQQFPDLHSELNLSSLELGDSALYFCASSVAGPNYGYTFGSGTRLTVV.